The 11 T cell receptor beta chains below all came from one sample that was sequenced in a study of TIL therapy for anti-PD-1-resistant metastatic lung cancer. As for time point: pre-treatment sample, taken before nivolumab and TIL therapy. Sequencing used immunoSEQ v3. Sequencing used immunoSEQ multiplex PCR; TCRdb keeps in-frame clones, though not all of them. The sample includes approximately 16,000 clones, 65% to 75% seen only once; the top ten take approximately 40%. Specimen: blood, collected at baseline. These receptors were obtained from a person between 25 and 80 years old with non-small cell lung cancer.

The chain employs TRBV27 and TRBJ2-7; D may correspond to TRBD1 or TRBD2 (6 bases each). This CDR3 is 14 amino acids long. Germline V gene data show CDR1 as MNHEY and CDR2 as SMNVEV (reference sequence). The ends were cut back, 4 bases at V and 2 bases at J, with 12 bases in the middle. The CDR3 loop is CASSSRGVPYEQYF. The CDR3 DNA sequence: TGTGCCAGCAGTTCTAGGGGGGTTCCCTACGAGCAGTACTTC.

V gene TRBV27 combines with J gene TRBJ2-3; the D gene is possibly TRBD2 (6 bases). Between the trimmed V and J ends, which lost 2 bases and 1 base, there was a span of 13 bases. The CDR3 is made up of 16 amino acids. In germline, CDR1 is MNHEY, CDR2 SMNVEV (reference sequence). CDR3 residues: CASSLGGTQGTDTQYF. The CDR3 nucleotides read TGTGCCAGCAGTTTAGGCGGGACTCAGGGCACAGATACGCAGTATTTT.

The chain has TRBV7-6 and TRBJ1-2, with 10 bases aligning to TRBD1. The length of the CDR3 is 15 residues. J lost 2 bases, V lost 6 bases, and 6 bases had no gene match. Germline CDR1 reads SGHVS; CDR2 reads FNYEAQ. The CDR3 is CASSSPGQGNYGYTF. DNA of the CDR3: TGTGCCAGCAGTTCGCCGGGACAGGGGAACTATGGCTACACCTTC.

The CDR3 nucleotides are TGCAGCGAGGCGGGGCGGAGCTCCTACGAGCAGTACTTC. As protein: CSEAGRSSYEQYF. The chain links TRBV29-1 to TRBJ2-7; D is possibly TRBD2 (6 bases). Germline lookup yields CDR1 SQVTM and CDR2 ANQGSEA. Trimming stripped 7 bases from V and 0 bases from J, with 13 bases between. CDR3 length: 13 amino acids.

The V call is TRBV13, the J call TRBJ2-6; 11 bases match TRBD1. The CDR3 loop spans 22 amino acids. Trimming at V came to 4 bases and at J to 0 bases, leaving 17 bases not matched to a gene. Per germline, CDR1 PRHDT and CDR2 FYEKMQ (reference sequence). CDR3 nucleotide sequence: TGTGCCAGCAGCTCCCTGTCCCGGGACAGGGGGTCCTCACCCTCTGGGGCCAACGTCCTGACTTTC. Residues: CASSSLSRDRGSSPSGANVLTF.

The chain carries TRBV7-6 and TRBJ2-7; 10 positions match TRBD2. Looked up from germline, CDR1 is SGHVS and CDR2 is FNYEAQ. J lost 3 bases, V lost 5 bases, and 7 bases had no gene match. CDR3 length: 15 amino acids. CDR3 DNA: TGTGCCAGCAGCAGCGATAGCGGGGGGTTCTACGAGCAGTACTTC. It specifies CASSSDSGGFYEQYF.

V is TRBV11-3 and J is TRBJ1-6, with D unresolved. CDR3 length equals 12 residues. Germline CDR1 reads SGHNT; CDR2 reads YENEEA. Between the trimmed V and J ends, which lost 1 base and 14 bases, there was a span of 9 bases. This CDR3 reads CASSLGAGTLHF. In DNA, the CDR3 is TGTGCCAGCAGCTTAGGGGCAGGAACCCTCCACTTT.

The rearrangement links TRBV6-1 to TRBJ2-7; no definite D call. Trimming stripped 4 bases from V and 7 bases from J, with 14 bases between. Germline CDR1 is MNHNS and CDR2 is SASEGT. The CDR3 runs to 13 residues. Here the CDR3 reads CASSAHSLTEQYF. The CDR3 DNA sequence: TGTGCCAGCAGTGCTCACTCTCTGACGGAGCAGTACTTC.

The chain is built from TRBV5-1 and TRBJ2-3, with D unclear. The CDR3 consists of 16 residues. In germline, CDR1 is SGHRS, CDR2 YFSETQ. V shed 4 bases and J shed 0 bases, with 15 bases lying between them. The CDR3 loop reads CASSPSLGPSTDTQYF. The CDR3, as DNA: TGCGCCAGCAGCCCGAGTCTTGGCCCTAGCACAGATACGCAGTATTTT.

The CDR3 loop is CASSIQATAGPYGYTF. The CDR3 DNA sequence: TGTGCCAGTAGTATACAAGCGACAGCGGGCCCCTATGGCTACACCTTC. V usage is TRBV19 and J usage is TRBJ1-2; tentative D call: TRBD1 (5 bases). V was clipped by 2 bases and J by 4 bases, with 17 bases between them. This CDR3 comprises 16 residues. Germline loops: CDR1 LNHDA, CDR2 SQIVND (reference sequence).

The genes are TRBV27 and TRBJ2-3, with D perhaps TRBD2 (5 bases). Per the germline V gene, CDR1 is MNHEY and CDR2 is SMNVEV (reference sequence). The ends were cut back, 8 bases at V and 0 bases at J, with 9 bases in the middle. The CDR3 is 13 amino acids. For the CDR3, the DNA is TGTGCCAGCTCCGAGGGAAGCACAGATACGCAGTATTTT. This gives the protein CASSEGSTDTQYF.